This TCR beta chain was documented in a study of human T cells and chemical hapten exposure. Study details: Patch tests put 0.01% DPC on the upper back, read at 6 days.

Time point noted: patch test 1, 2 weeks after DPC sensitization. Treatment described: therapeutic diphenylcyclopropenone sensitization with weekly scalp DPC. The CDR3 spans 15 residues. Germline V gives CDR1 SGDLS, CDR2 YYNGEE. J lost 4 bases, V lost 7 bases, and 10 bases had no gene match. Using its own MiXCR run on the RACE reads, TCRdb lists one record per CDR3 protein. The sample includes some 380,000 distinct CDR3 sequences, roughly 5% of them seen just once. The sequences come from whole blood, collected in connection with sensitization to the hapten diphenylcyclopropenone (DPC). The rearrangement uses TRBV9 and TRBJ2-1; the match to TRBD1 covers 8 bases. The receptor comes from a woman in her 50s with alopecia areata. Some clones in this sample may be carry-over from other donors' samples. The CDR3 sequence is CASAAGQEIYNEQFF. The CDR3 DNA sequence: TGTGCCAGCGCTGCGGGACAGGAAATTTACAATGAGCAGTTCTTC.